This record concerns one T cell receptor (beta chain) sequence. Its target antigen remains unknown. No base quality information exists; no much larger clone differs at one position. Looking up the germline V gene (reference sequence) yields CDR1 DFQATT and CDR2 SNEGSKA. Between the V and J ends, shortened by 5 bases and 2 bases respectively, the junction contains 17 bases. From cysteine to phenylalanine, the CDR3 is 15 amino acids long. The only DNA kept is the CDR3, 45 bases in frame from the first base. The library was made by 5' RACE. The instrument was an Illumina HiSeq 2500. A second roughly 7 to 11 cycle PCR used a sample-barcoded 5' primer and a J-beta primer mix. A unique molecular identifier was introduced onto each TCR beta cDNA molecule by a template-switch 5' adaptor carrying 12 random nucleotides. At least 3 million CDR3-containing paired-end reads were obtained from each sample. First-strand cDNA synthesis was performed from all RNA using the Mint cDNA synthesis kit, with priming by a TRBC-specific oligonucleotide. Following uracil-DNA glycosylase treatment, all cDNA underwent a first 18-cycle PCR with the universal primers M1SS and BC2_uni_R. As for the authors' bioinformatics: For normalization, 1 million high-quality reads were randomly selected from each sample, with every read carrying a distinct molecular identifier. Instead of being binned into consensus sequences, reads with shared molecular identifiers were discarded. MiTCR, with a Q25 quality threshold and the strictest error-elimination algorithm, was used for CDR3 identification, clonotype clustering and error correction. A nonparametric unseen species model with Euler transformation was used to estimate lower-bound total TCR beta diversity. TCRdb redid the processing of the public reads, applying fastp at Q25 and MiXCR, and retained in-frame beta chains. Rows merge per CDR3 protein into single entries with the most common DNA and genes. The V and J calls and clone size come from TCRdb's table, not from the authors' own analysis. The sample table lists 980,000 or so distinct CDR3 sequences, roughly 48% of them with a count of one. The ten top clones hold under 15% of the sample.

This entry belongs to a study of blood T cells in healthy people across ages (dated by TCRdb to 2014 to 2015). Concerning the study at large: In model experiments, roughly one uniquely barcoded TCR beta cDNA molecule per two T cells was captured by template switching. Two additional independent replicas of 1 million unique cDNA reads from the same blood draw were analyzed for two donors (one aged 18 to 30 and one aged 80 or older). To avoid experimental bias, donors of different ages were spread randomly across the sequencing lanes. The donors were split into four age groups: young (average 16 years), middle-aged (around 37), aged (approximately 60) and long-lived (roughly 86). To track age-related changes in TCR beta repertoire diversity, the study relied on deep sequencing normalized with unique cDNA molecular identifiers. What the research found in general, with its limitations: There was a strong correlation between observed TCR beta diversity and the percentage of naive T cells measured by flow cytometry. The long-lived group showed more naive CD4+ T cells, fewer expanded clones and increased TCR diversity than the aged group, suggesting age selection. Conclusive comparison of naive and antigen-experienced compartments was prevented by the profiling of bulk unsorted PBMCs. Estimates of total diversity based on one million sequenced T cells were regarded as lower bounds and as underestimates. Donor CMV infection status was unknown, potentially confounding age-related changes in expanded clonotypes. As age increased, observed TCR beta diversity per million T cells dropped in a roughly linear way, and a significant reduction was already evident by age 40.

Donors were a few dozen systemically healthy Caucasian individuals from Russia aged roughly 6 to 100 years. Each donor gave approximately 10 milliliters of peripheral blood, collected into EDTA-treated Vacutainer tubes. Ficoll-Paque density-gradient centrifugation was used to isolate PBMCs, with at least 7 million per sample. Trizol reagent was used to extract total RNA from the PBMCs, yielding at least 6 micrograms per sample. The percentages of naive CD45RAhigh/CD27high T cells were determined by flow cytometry on a PBMC aliquot from every donor. The sequence came from a man aged 30 to 45 in good health. The chain couples TRBV20-1 to TRBJ2-3; the D gene is perhaps TRBD1 or TRBD2, as each covers 5 bases. Material: blood. The CDR3 amino acid sequence is: CSADSRDEDTDTQYF. The sequence in DNA is TGCAGTGCTGACTCCAGGGACGAAGACACAGATACGCAGTATTTT.